This TCR gamma chain comes out of a study of fetal and pediatric gammadelta thymocytes (dated by TCRdb to 2022 to 2024). Regarding the study in general: Previously published data and newly generated, unpublished data were combined in the bulk gammadelta thymocyte repertoires, which were used to strengthen a single-cell study of gammadelta thymocyte development. The bulk gammadelta thymocyte repertoires combined unpublished data with previously published data (refs 27,28). Bulk TCR repertoire data were included to raise the number of subjects and reinforce the CDR3 publicity analysis. The set of bulk gammadelta thymocyte repertoires included approximately ten subjects in total: 3 fetal thymus donors and 7 pediatric thymus donors.

Within its sample, this clone is large (0.1 to 1%). It has no known antigen specificity. No per-base quality is available; no much larger clone lies one base away. The investigation overall reported the following: Compared with post-natal repertoires, fetal gammadelta thymocyte repertoires were previously reported to be enriched for TRDV2, TRGV8 and TRGV9 usage, low N additions and public CDR3s.

Staining of thymocytes was performed with Zombie NIR viability dye and with antibodies against CD3 (UCHT1), TCRgammadelta (11F2), TCRVgamma9 (IMMU360) and TCRVdelta2 (IMMU389). Bulk TRD and TRG CDR3 repertoires were produced separately from sorted Vgamma9Vdelta2 and nonVgamma9Vdelta2 gammadelta thymocytes taken from human fetal and pediatric thymuses. In Belgium, pediatric thymus tissue was obtained from children undergoing cardiac surgery. The pediatric thymus donors included in the study ranged in age from 1 to 11 years. Thymic cell suspensions were prepared from fetal and post-natal thymuses as described previously. NonVgamma9Vdelta2 thymocytes were sorted as CD3+ gammadeltaTCR+ cells lacking the Vgamma9+Vdelta2+ phenotype. A FACS Aria III cell sorter (BD Biosciences) was used to carry out the cell sorting. Reads for this sample came from an Illumina MiSeq. The authors processed their data as follows. For publicity analysis, the Vgamma9Vdelta2 and nonVgamma9Vdelta2 bulk CDR3 files were merged for each subject into one combined repertoire per subject. CDR3 publicity was given a score from 0 to 19 by checking each amino acid sequence across 9 single-cell datasets and roughly eleven bulk repertoires with base R and dplyr. TCRdb called clones from the public reads with CATT, and repeated DNA sequences were later combined into one row. Clone size and V and J calls follow TCRdb, not the original study. The sample table lists roughly 380 gamma-chain clones, approximately 4.8% of them with a count of one. Over 9% of the sample is held by the ten biggest clonotypes.

From the cysteine up to the phenylalanine, the CDR3 has a length of 11 residues. The CDR3 DNA has 33 bases and is translated from base 1. CDR1 is given as GITISATS and CDR2 as ISYDGTV, both from the germline V gene (reference sequence). Relative to germline, V is missing 0 bases and J is missing 10 bases, with 3 bases of the junction outside any gene match. Sequencing input: non-Vgamma9Vdelta2 gamma-delta T cells from the thymus. This specimen's cell subset or site label, per the study, means: CD3+gammadeltaTCR+ thymocytes not co-expressing Vgamma9 and Vdelta2. The chain couples TRGV9 to TRGJ1 or TRGJ2. This TCR derives from a child who underwent cardiac surgery and was recorded as healthy. For the CDR3, the sequence is CALWEVHKKLF. The bases read TGTGCCTTGTGGGAGGTGCACAAGAAACTCTTT.